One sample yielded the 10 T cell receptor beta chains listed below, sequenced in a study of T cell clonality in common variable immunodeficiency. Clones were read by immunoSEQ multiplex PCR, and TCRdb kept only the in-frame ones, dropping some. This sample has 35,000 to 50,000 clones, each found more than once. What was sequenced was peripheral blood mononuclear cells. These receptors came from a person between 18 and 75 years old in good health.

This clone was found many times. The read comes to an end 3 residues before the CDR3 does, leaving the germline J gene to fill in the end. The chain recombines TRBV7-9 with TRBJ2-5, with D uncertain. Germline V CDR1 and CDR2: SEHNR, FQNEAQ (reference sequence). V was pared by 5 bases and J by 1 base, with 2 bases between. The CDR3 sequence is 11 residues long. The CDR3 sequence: CASSRQETQYF. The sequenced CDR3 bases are TGTGCCAGCAGCCGCCAAGAGACC.

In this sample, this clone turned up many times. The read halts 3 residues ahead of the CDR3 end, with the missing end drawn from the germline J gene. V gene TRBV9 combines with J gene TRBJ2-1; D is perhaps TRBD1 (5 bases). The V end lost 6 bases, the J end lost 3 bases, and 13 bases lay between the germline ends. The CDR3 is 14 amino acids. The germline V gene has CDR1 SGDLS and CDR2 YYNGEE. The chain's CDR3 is CASTPTTDYNEQFF. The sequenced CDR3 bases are TGTGCCAGCACCCCGACGACAGACTACAATGAG.

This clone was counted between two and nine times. CDR3 region: CASRQTNTEAFF. CDR3 DNA (partial): TGCGCCAGCAGACAGACGAACACTGAA. The V call is TRBV10-2, the J call TRBJ1-1, with D hard to call. The read halts 3 residues ahead of the CDR3 end, with the missing end drawn from the germline J gene. Germline V gene sequence: CDR1 WSHSY, CDR2 SAAADI. V lost 6 bases to trimming and J lost 1 base, with 6 bases between them. The CDR3 is 12 residues long.

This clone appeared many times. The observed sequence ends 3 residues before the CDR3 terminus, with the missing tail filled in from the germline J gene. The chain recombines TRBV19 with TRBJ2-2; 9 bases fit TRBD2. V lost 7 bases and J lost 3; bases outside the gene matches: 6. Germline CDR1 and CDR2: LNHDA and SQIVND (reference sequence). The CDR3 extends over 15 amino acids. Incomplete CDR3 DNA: TGTGCCAGTACCCGAGGACTAGCGTACACCGGGGAG. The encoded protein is CASTRGLAYTGE. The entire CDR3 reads CASTRGLAYTGELFF.

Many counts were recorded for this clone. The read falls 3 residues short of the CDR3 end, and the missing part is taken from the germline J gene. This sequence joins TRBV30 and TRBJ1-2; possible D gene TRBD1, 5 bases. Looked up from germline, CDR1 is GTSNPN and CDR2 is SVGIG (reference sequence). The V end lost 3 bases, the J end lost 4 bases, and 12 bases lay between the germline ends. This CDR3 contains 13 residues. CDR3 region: CAWSRAGLYGYTF. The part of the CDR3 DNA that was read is TGTGCCTGGAGCCGGGCAGGGCTCTATGGC.

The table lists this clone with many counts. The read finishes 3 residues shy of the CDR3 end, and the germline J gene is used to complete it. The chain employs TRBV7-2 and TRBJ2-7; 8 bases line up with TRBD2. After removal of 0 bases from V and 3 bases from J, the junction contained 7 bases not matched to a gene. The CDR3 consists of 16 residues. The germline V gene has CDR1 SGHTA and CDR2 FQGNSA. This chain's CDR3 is CASSLAGGRLNYEQYF. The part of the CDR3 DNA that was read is TGTGCCAGCAGCTTAGCTGGCGGGAGGCTAAACTACGAG.

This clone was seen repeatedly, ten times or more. CDR3 bases read: TGTGCCAGCAGCACCAATACAGCCTACGAG. Amino acids: CASSTNTAYE. The full CDR3 sequence reads CASSTNTAYEQYF. The chain recombines TRBV11-3 with TRBJ2-7; D gene unclear. The DNA ends 3 residues before the CDR3 does, and the rest of the CDR3 is filled in from the germline J gene. The germline CDR1 and CDR2 sequences are SGHNT and YENEEA. The CDR3 runs 13 residues. Trimming removed 5 bases at V and 2 bases at J, with 10 bases between.

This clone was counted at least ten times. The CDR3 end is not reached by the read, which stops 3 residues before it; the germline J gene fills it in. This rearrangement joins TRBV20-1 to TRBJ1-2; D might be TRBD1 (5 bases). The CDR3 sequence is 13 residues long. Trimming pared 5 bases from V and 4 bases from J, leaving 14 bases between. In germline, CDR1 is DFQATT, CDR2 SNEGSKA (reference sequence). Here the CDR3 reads CSALRDFGYGYTF. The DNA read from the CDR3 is TGCAGTGCTCTTCGGGACTTTGGCTATGGC.

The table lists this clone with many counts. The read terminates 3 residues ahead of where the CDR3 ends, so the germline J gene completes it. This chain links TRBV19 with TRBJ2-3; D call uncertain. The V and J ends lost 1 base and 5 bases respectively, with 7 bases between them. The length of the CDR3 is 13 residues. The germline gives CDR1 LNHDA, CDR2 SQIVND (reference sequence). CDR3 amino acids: CASSIARGDTQYF. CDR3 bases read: TGTGCCAGTAGTATAGCTCGAGGAGATACG.

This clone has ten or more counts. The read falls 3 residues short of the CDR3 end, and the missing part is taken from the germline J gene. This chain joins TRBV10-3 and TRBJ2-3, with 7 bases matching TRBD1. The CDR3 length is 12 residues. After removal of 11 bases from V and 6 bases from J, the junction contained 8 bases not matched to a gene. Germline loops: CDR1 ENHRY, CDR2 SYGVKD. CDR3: CAAKGAKDTQYF. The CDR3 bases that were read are TGTGCCGCCAAGGGGGCGAAGGATACG.